This T cell receptor (beta chain) comes out of a study of blood T cell repertoires in COVID-19. Looking at the study overall: Samples came from the United States, Italy and Spain, spanning acute and convalescent COVID-19. T cells, B-cell-depleted T cells, or PBMCs provided the cDNA or gDNA that served as material.

Authors' methods: Amplification from reference gene primers served as the basis for estimated nucleated cell counts. Clones were sequenced by immunoSEQ multiplex PCR, and TCRdb holds only the in-frame ones, with some missing. From that table come the V and J calls and clone size; the DNA was used to work out D and trimming. The sample has approximately 470,000 clones; approximately 90% are singletons. The germline V gene has CDR1 MDHEN and CDR2 SYDVKM. The CDR3 is 16 amino acids. V lost 6 bases to trimming and J lost 1 base, with 15 bases between them. Sequencing used PBMCs or T cells enriched from blood (not recorded which). The receptor's source is a woman between 18 and 30 years old who had recovered from COVID-19. This sequence joins TRBV28 and TRBJ2-2, with D possibly matching TRBD1 (6 bases). As DNA, the CDR3 is TGTGCCAGCAGACGAACCGGGACAATGAACACCGGGGAGCTGTTTTTT. Translating it yields CASRRTGTMNTGELFF.